Described below is a single T cell receptor beta chain sequence and its context. The data derive from a study of blood T cell repertoires in COVID-19. For the study at large: Acute and convalescent COVID-19 samples came from the United States, Italy and Spain.

Original handling: Estimation of nucleated cell counts was performed using reference gene primer amplification. Produced via immunoSEQ multiplex PCR; TCRdb's table is partial and in-frame only. D and trimming were read from the DNA, whereas the V and J calls and clone size are those reported in that table. The sample has 65,000 to 90,000 clones, 90% seen once. This TCR came from a human donor in a cohort sampled during active COVID-19. Sequences were obtained from peripheral blood.

The CDR3 coding sequence is TGTGCCAGCAGCCCGGGACACCTGAGCTCCTACGAGCAGTACTTC. Encoded protein: CASSPGHLSSYEQYF. The rearrangement joins TRBV6-5 to TRBJ2-7; tentatively, D is TRBD1 (6 bases). V lost 6 bases to trimming and J lost 0 bases, with 15 bases between them. The CDR3 consists of 15 residues. CDR1 is MNHEY, CDR2 SVGAGI, per germline.